This TCR beta chain originates from a study of cytomegalovirus exposure and HLA in healthy donors. In regard to this clone: Antigen specificity is unknown.

The V end was cut by 4 bases, the J end by 4 bases, with 12 bases between. This CDR3 is 14 amino acids long. Germline values: CDR1 LNHDA, CDR2 SQIVND (reference sequence). The PCR employed 60 Vbeta primers together with 13 Jbeta primers. The method was immunoSEQ multiplex PCR; TCRdb's version includes in-frame clones alone and lacks a portion of them. This table holds 200,000 or so clones, about four fifths found once. Points from the study as a whole: An analysis done earlier found most TCR beta V segments productive about 90% or about 30% of the time. In a later analysis, HLA-associated TCR beta chains were more clonally expanded than equally common others.

The sequence was obtained from a man aged 30 to 45 in good health and CMV-seronegative. The chain uses TRBV19 and TRBJ2-3, with D tentatively TRBD1 (6 bases). The sequencing input was PBMCs. Here the CDR3 DNA reads TGTGCCAGTAGTAACACAGGGTGGGCAGATACGCAGTATTTT. Its translation: CASSNTGWADTQYF.